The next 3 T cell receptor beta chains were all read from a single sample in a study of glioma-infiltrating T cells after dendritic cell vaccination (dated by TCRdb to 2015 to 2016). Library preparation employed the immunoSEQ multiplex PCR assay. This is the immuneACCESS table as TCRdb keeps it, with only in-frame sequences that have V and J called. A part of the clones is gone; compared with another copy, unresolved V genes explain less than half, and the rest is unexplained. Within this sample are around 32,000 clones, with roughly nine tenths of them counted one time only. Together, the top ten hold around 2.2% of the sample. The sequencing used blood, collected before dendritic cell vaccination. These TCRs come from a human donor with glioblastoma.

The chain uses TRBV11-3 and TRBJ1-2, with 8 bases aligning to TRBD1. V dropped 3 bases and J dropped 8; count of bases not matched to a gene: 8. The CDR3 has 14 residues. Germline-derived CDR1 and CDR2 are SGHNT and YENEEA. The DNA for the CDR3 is TGTGCCAGCAGCTTGGACAGGGCTCGGAGGGGCTACACCTTC. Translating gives CASSLDRARRGYTF. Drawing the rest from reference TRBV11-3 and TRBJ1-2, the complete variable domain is EAGVVQSPRYKIIEKKQPVAFWCNPISGHNTLYWYLQNLGQGPELLIRYENEEAVDDSQLPKDRFSAERLKGVDSTLKIQPAELGDSAVYLCASSLDRARRGYTFGSGTRLTVV.

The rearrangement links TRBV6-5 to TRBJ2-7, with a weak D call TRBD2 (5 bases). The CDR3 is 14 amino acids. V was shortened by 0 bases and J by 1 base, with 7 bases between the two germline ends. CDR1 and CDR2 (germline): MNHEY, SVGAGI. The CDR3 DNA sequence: TGTGCCAGCAGTTACTCACCGGGATCCTACGAGCAGTACTTC. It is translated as CASSYSPGSYEQYF.

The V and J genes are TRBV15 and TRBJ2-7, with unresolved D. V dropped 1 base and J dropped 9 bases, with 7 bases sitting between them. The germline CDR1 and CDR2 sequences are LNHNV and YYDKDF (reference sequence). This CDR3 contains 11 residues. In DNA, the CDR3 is TGTGCCACCAGCAGAGGGAACAGGCAGTACTTC. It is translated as CATSRGNRQYF.